These 30 T cell receptor beta chains came from one sample sequenced in a study of blood T cells in healthy people across ages. The authors ran a second PCR of about 7 to 12 cycles using a sample-barcoded 5' primer and a J-beta primer mix. One entry per CDR3 protein, called by TCRdb with MiXCR from the 5' RACE reads. The sample contains 450,000 to 700,000 distinct CDR3 sequences, approximately 25% of which appear only once. Sequencing was carried out using blood. All receptors derive from a woman aged 70-85 years in good health.

This clonotype was seen only a few times. The chain links TRBV6-5 to TRBJ2-5; D unresolved. V was trimmed by 2 bases and J by 7 bases, leaving 11 bases between them. The CDR3 loop spans 13 amino acids. The germline gives CDR1 MNHEY, CDR2 SVGAGI. The CDR3 DNA follows: TGTGCCAGCAGTTACGGGTCCTTGGGGACCCAGTACTTC. This sequence encodes CASSYGSLGTQYF.

There are many counts of this clonotype. The V gene is TRBV20-1, the J gene TRBJ2-1, with D perhaps matching TRBD2 (6 bases). The CDR3 runs 15 residues. From germline, CDR1 is DFQATT and CDR2 SNEGSKA (reference sequence). V was pared by 0 bases and J by 3 bases, with 12 bases between. In nucleotides, the CDR3 is TGCAGTGCTAGAGATGGGACTTCTTTCTACAATGAGCAGTTCTTC. As protein: CSARDGTSFYNEQFF.

This clonotype was seen more than once but under ten times. V is TRBV12-3 or TRBV12-4 and J is TRBJ1-6; 9 positions agree with TRBD1. J lost 6 bases, V lost 6 bases, and 6 bases had no gene match. This CDR3 has 15 amino acids. The DNA of the CDR3 is TGTGCCAGCAGAGTCGGGACAGGGTCTAATTCACCCCTCCACTTT. Protein product: CASRVGTGSNSPLHF.

The rearrangement links TRBV10-3 to TRBJ2-3; D gene unclear. The length of the CDR3 is 13 residues. Per the germline V gene, CDR1 is ENHRY and CDR2 is SYGVKD. Trimming pared 2 bases from V and 4 bases from J, leaving 7 bases between. CDR3 nucleotide sequence: TGTGCCATCAGTGAGATGACCCCAGATACGCAGTATTTT. Amino acids: CAISEMTPDTQYF.

The sample holds a few counts of this clonotype. The junction departs from the called germline gene at one end, perhaps through a read error. V and J are TRBV11-2 and TRBJ2-4, with D perhaps matching TRBD1 (5 bases). Germline assignment: CDR1 SGHAT and CDR2 FQNNGV. The CDR3 has 12 amino acids. CDR3 sequence: CASSSLGRGLRF. The CDR3, as DNA: TGTGCCAGCAGCTCCTTAGGTAGGGGCCTGAGGTTC.

V usage is TRBV10-3 and J usage is TRBJ1-2, with TRBD1 identical over 9 bases. The CDR3 contains 15 residues. The germline CDR1 and CDR2 sequences are ENHRY and SYGVKD. V was pared by 2 bases and J by 2 bases, with 3 bases of the junction left unmatched. The CDR3 spells CAISEPGTGNYGYTF. Written as DNA, the CDR3 is TGTGCCATCAGTGAGCCAGGGACAGGGAACTATGGCTACACCTTC.

The chain's CDR3 is CSARGQSGTEAFF. The CDR3 DNA reads as TGCAGTGCCCGGGGACAATCGGGAACTGAAGCTTTCTTT. The chain joins TRBV20-1 to TRBJ1-1; D possibly corresponds to TRBD1 (6 bases). This CDR3 region has 13 residues. The germline V and J ends were trimmed by 6 bases and 5 bases, with 16 bases remaining between them. Per the germline V gene, CDR1 is DFQATT and CDR2 is SNEGSKA (reference sequence).

Only a few counts were recorded for this clonotype. Germline is not matched at one junction end, which may reflect a read error. The J gene is TRBJ1-2, the V gene TRBV11-2, with D unclear. CDR3 length: 13 residues. Germline V gene sequence: CDR1 SGHAT, CDR2 FQNNGV. CDR3 DNA: TGTGCTAGCAGCTTATCTGACCTGGGAGGCTACACCTTC. Amino acid sequence: CASSLSDLGGYTF.

This clonotype was found a few times. J is TRBJ1-6 and V is TRBV6-1; D unresolved. In germline, CDR1 is MNHNS, CDR2 SASEGT. Trimming cost V 4 bases and J 3 bases, with 7 bases left between them. This CDR3 has 14 residues. Here the CDR3 DNA reads TGTGCCAGCAGTGGACTTAACTATAATTCACCCCTCCACTTT. It encodes CASSGLNYNSPLHF.

This clonotype was recorded only once. V usage is TRBV4-2 and J usage is TRBJ1-3; the match to TRBD1 covers 7 bases. The CDR3 has 19 residues. CDR1 is LGHNA, CDR2 YNFKEQ, per germline. V lost 0 bases, J lost 0 bases, and 11 bases stayed unmatched. This chain's CDR3 is CASSQDRQGSPRSGNTIYF. The CDR3 region has the DNA TGTGCCAGCAGCCAAGATCGACAGGGATCCCCACGCTCTGGAAACACCATATATTTT.

This clonotype was seen at least ten times. The V gene is TRBV6-2 or TRBV6-3, the J gene TRBJ1-2; no definite D call. The CDR3 loop spans 14 amino acids. Germline CDR1 MNHEY, CDR2 SVGEGT. V was pared by 6 bases and J by 2 bases, with 13 bases between. The CDR3 bases are TGTGCCAGCAGCCCACCGATGGGAAACTATGGCTACACCTTC. This encodes CASSPPMGNYGYTF.

The rearrangement uses TRBV7-2 and TRBJ1-2, with a tentative D call TRBD1 (6 bases). Germline values: CDR1 SGHTA, CDR2 FQGNSA. This CDR3 region has 15 residues. Trimming pared 2 bases from V and 2 bases from J, leaving 12 bases between. This CDR3 reads CASSLTGLGNYGYTF. The CDR3 DNA sequence: TGTGCCAGCAGCTTAACAGGGCTTGGGAACTATGGCTACACCTTC. The full variable domain, with the rest looked up from reference TRBV7-2 and TRBJ1-2, is GAGVSQSPSNKVTEKGKDVELRCDPISGHTALYWYRQSLGQGLEFLIYFQGNSAPDKSGLPSDRFSAERTGGSVSTLTIQRTQQEDSAVYLCASSLTGLGNYGYTFGSGTRLTVV.

This clonotype came up a few times. This chain links TRBV2 with TRBJ2-4; the match to TRBD2 covers 7 bases. This CDR3 comprises 14 residues. The V gene end was trimmed by 2 bases and the J gene end by 5 bases; junction bases not matched to a gene: 3. Germline V gives CDR1 SNHLY, CDR2 FYNNEI. This chain's CDR3 is CASSELGGENIQYF. In DNA, the CDR3 is TGTGCCAGCAGTGAACTGGGGGGGGAAAACATTCAGTACTTC.

This CDR3 is CASSLTGEQFF. The DNA for the CDR3 is TGTGCCAGCAGCTTAACAGGGGAGCAGTTCTTC. The chain carries TRBV7-9 and TRBJ2-1; D is possibly TRBD1 (6 bases). The CDR3 consists of 11 residues. CDR1 SEHNR and CDR2 FQNEAQ come from the germline V gene (reference sequence). V lost 2 bases and J 10 bases, leaving 6 bases between the germline ends.

The chain uses TRBV11-2 and TRBJ2-7; 7 bases fit TRBD1. The germline V gene encodes CDR1 SGHAT and CDR2 FQNNGV. Unmatched junction bases numbered 9, after V lost 3 bases and J lost 1 base. The CDR3 consists of 16 residues. CDR3 sequence reads: CASSFPGQAPSYEQYF. CDR3 in DNA: TGTGCCAGCAGCTTTCCTGGACAGGCCCCTTCCTACGAGCAGTACTTC.

The rearrangement links TRBV6-6 to TRBJ2-1; possible D gene TRBD2, 6 bases. Trimming removed 8 bases at V and 6 bases at J, with 23 bases between. The CDR3 contains 16 residues. CDR1 is MNHNY, CDR2 SVGAGI, per germline (reference sequence). The CDR3 DNA follows: TGTGCCAGCTCTAAAGGGGCGGGGTCTCCCATCAATGAGCAGTTCTTC. It specifies CASSKGAGSPINEQFF.

The CDR3 DNA sequence: TGTGCCTCCACGACTAGCGGGGGGGTCCAGGGAGCCAACGTCCTGACTTTC. It encodes CASTTSGGVQGANVLTF. V usage is TRBV30 and J usage is TRBJ2-6; 14 bases map to TRBD2. Germline V gives CDR1 GTSNPN, CDR2 SVGIG (reference sequence). CDR3 length: 17 amino acids. The ends lost 7 bases at V and 7 bases at J; junction bases unmatched: 12. Filled out from reference TRBV30 and TRBJ2-6, the complete variable domain reads SQTIHQWPATLVQPVGSPLSLECTVEGTSNPNLYWYRQAAGRGLQLLFYSVGIGQISSEVPQNLSASRPQDRQFILSSKKLLLSDSGFYLCASTTSGGVQGANVLTFGAGSRLTVL.

This clonotype has a handful of counts. The V and J genes are TRBV11-2 and TRBJ2-5; D possibly uses TRBD1 or TRBD2 (7 bases each). Trimming stripped 5 bases from V and 2 bases from J, with 21 bases between. This CDR3 region has 17 residues. From germline, CDR1 is SGHAT and CDR2 FQNNGV. The CDR3 DNA sequence: TGTGCCAGCAGCCCTGAATCCCAGGGGGGGCGGCAAGAGACCCAGTACTTC. Translating gives CASSPESQGGRQETQYF. Drawing the rest from reference TRBV11-2 and TRBJ2-5, the complete variable domain is EAGVAQSPRYKIIEKRQSVAFWCNPISGHATLYWYQQILGQGPKLLIQFQNNGVVDDSQLPKDRFSAERLKGVDSTLKIQPAKLEDSAVYLCASSPESQGGRQETQYFGPGTRLLVL.

This clonotype was recorded at least ten times. This chain joins TRBV5-1 and TRBJ2-4; unclear D gene. The germline V gene has CDR1 SGHRS and CDR2 YFSETQ. This CDR3 spans 14 amino acids. Trimming took off 4 bases at V and 8 bases at J, with 16 bases between the two ends. DNA of the CDR3: TGCGCCAGCAGCAGGCGGCGGTTTGTGGACATTCAGTACTTC. Its protein product is CASSRRRFVDIQYF.

V usage is TRBV7-9 and J usage is TRBJ2-2; 7 bases are a match to TRBD1. Per the germline V gene, CDR1 is SEHNR and CDR2 is FQNEAQ (reference sequence). This CDR3 spans 14 amino acids. The V gene end was trimmed by 3 bases and the J gene end by 6 bases; junction bases not matched to a gene: 4. The CDR3 bases are TGTGCCAGCAGCTTGACAGGGTTCTCCGGGGAGCTGTTTTTT. This translates into CASSLTGFSGELFF. Variable domain in full (rest from reference TRBV7-9 and TRBJ2-2): DTGVSQNPRHKITKRGQNVTFRCDPISEHNRLYWYRQTLGQGPEFLTYFQNEAQLEKSRLLSDRFSAERPKGSFSTLEIQRTEQGDSAMYLCASSLTGFSGELFFGEGSRLTVL.

This clonotype occurred a few times. The V gene is TRBV5-4, the J gene TRBJ1-4; maybe TRBD1 (5 bases). V was shortened by 3 bases and J by 6 bases, with 15 bases between the two germline ends. The CDR3 has 15 amino acids. The V gene's germline CDR1 is SGHNT and CDR2 YYREEE (reference sequence). CDR3 amino acids: CASSSRGTGHEKLFF. In DNA, the CDR3 is TGTGCCAGCAGCTCGCGTGGGACCGGGCATGAAAAACTGTTTTTT.

The chain employs TRBV4-3 and TRBJ2-5; no clear D gene. Germline CDR1 and CDR2: LGHNA and YSLEER. Between the trimmed V and J ends, which lost 0 bases and 5 bases, there was a span of 7 bases. The CDR3 contains 13 residues. In nucleotides, the CDR3 is TGCGCCAGCAGCCAAGATGTTTCGGAGACCCAGTACTTC. Residues: CASSQDVSETQYF.

This CDR3 is CASSSPDRVRGYTF. CDR3 DNA: TGTGCCAGCAGCTCCCCGGACAGGGTGCGAGGCTACACCTTC. V gene TRBV7-9 combines with J gene TRBJ1-2; 8 bases are shared with TRBD1. The ends lost 4 bases at V and 8 bases at J; junction bases unmatched: 9. The CDR3 is 14 residues long. Germline V CDR1 and CDR2: SEHNR, FQNEAQ (reference sequence).

The chain recombines TRBV3-1 with TRBJ2-2; 8 positions match TRBD2. The junction had 1 base not matched to a gene; V was cut back by 1 base and J by 6 bases. This CDR3 spans 14 amino acids. Germline CDR1 is LGHDT and CDR2 is YNNKEL (reference sequence). CDR3 bases: TGTGCCAGCAGCCAAGTCGGGGGGGCCGGGGAGCTGTTTTTT. Translated: CASSQVGGAGELFF.

This clonotype was detected a few times. The chain is built from TRBV10-3 and TRBJ2-3, with D perhaps matching TRBD2 (7 bases). Germline V gene lookup returns CDR1 ENHRY and CDR2 SYGVKD. The V end lost 4 bases, the J end lost 3 bases, and 14 bases lay between the germline ends. The CDR3 contains 15 residues. The CDR3 region is CAISGGGDATDTQYF. In DNA, the CDR3 is TGTGCCATCAGTGGCGGGGGCGATGCGACAGATACGCAGTATTTT.

The gene calls are TRBV6-1 and TRBJ1-5; maybe TRBD1 (6 bases). The V gene's germline CDR1 is MNHNS and CDR2 SASEGT. CDR3 length: 16 residues. V gave up 6 bases and J gave up 0 bases, with 15 bases separating them. The CDR3 region has the DNA TGTGCCAGCAGCCCAAGGGGGAGGTATAGCAATCAGCCCCAGCATTTT. Residues: CASSPRGRYSNQPQHF.

The chain's CDR3 is CATKPVGAADTQYF. In DNA form, the CDR3 reads TGTGCCACCAAGCCCGTCGGGGCCGCAGATACGCAGTATTTT. This chain links TRBV10-3 with TRBJ2-3; D might be TRBD1 or TRBD2, each matching 5 bases. Germline V gene data show CDR1 as ENHRY and CDR2 as SYGVKD. The CDR3 runs to 14 residues. The V end lost 10 bases, the J end lost 4 bases, and 18 bases lay between the germline ends.

The rearrangement joins TRBV7-2 to TRBJ1-4; 7 positions match TRBD1. This CDR3 region has 14 residues. The ends lost 5 bases at V and 6 bases at J; junction bases unmatched: 6. Germline loops: CDR1 SGHTA, CDR2 FQGNSA. This chain's CDR3 is CASSPGQAYEKLFF. For the CDR3, the DNA is TGTGCCAGCAGCCCCGGACAGGCATATGAAAAACTGTTTTTT.

The V gene is TRBV18, the J gene TRBJ2-3; possibly TRBD1 for D (6 bases). Trimming stripped 3 bases from V and 2 bases from J, with 12 bases between. Germline loops: CDR1 KGHSH, CDR2 LQKENI. This CDR3 comprises 15 residues. The CDR3 DNA follows: TGTGCCAGCTCACCTCAGGGGTCCTACACAGATACGCAGTATTTT. Translation gives CASSPQGSYTDTQYF. Together with reference TRBV18 and TRBJ2-3, the CDR3 gives the full variable domain: NAGVMQNPRHLVRRRGQEARLRCSPMKGHSHVYWYRQLPEEGLKFMVYLQKENIIDESGMPKERFSAEFPKEGPSILRIQQVVRGDSAAYFCASSPQGSYTDTQYFGPGTRLTVL.

A few counts support this clonotype. The chain recombines TRBV27 with TRBJ2-7, with D hard to call. Germline lookup yields CDR1 MNHEY and CDR2 SMNVEV (reference sequence). V was pared by 5 bases and J by 0 bases, with 8 bases between. The CDR3 has 13 amino acids. The CDR3 sequence: CASSPSLSYEQYF. The CDR3 nucleotides read TGTGCCAGCAGTCCCTCCCTCTCCTACGAGCAGTACTTC.